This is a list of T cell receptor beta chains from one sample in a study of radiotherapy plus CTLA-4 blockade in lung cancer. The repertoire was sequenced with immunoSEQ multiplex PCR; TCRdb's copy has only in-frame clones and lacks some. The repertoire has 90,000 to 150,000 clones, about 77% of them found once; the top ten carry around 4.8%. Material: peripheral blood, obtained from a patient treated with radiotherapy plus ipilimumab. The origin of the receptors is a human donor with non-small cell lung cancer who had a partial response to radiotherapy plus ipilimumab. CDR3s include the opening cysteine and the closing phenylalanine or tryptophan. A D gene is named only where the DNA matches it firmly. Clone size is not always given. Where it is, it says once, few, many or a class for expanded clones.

CDR3 DNA: TGTGCCAGCAGCTCGTCCTTAGTACAAGAGACCCAGTACTTC
CDR3 protein: CASSSSLVQETQYF
V gene: TRBV7-9
J gene: TRBJ2-5
clone size: few
D gene: .

CDR3 DNA: TGTGCCAGCATCGACCTAGCGGGAGCTACAGATACGCAGTATTTT
CDR3 protein: CASIDLAGATDTQYF
V gene: TRBV27
J gene: TRBJ2-3
clone size: .
D gene: TRBD2

CDR3 DNA: TGTGCCAGCAGCCCCTGGGAGGAGAGGGGTCTTAATCAGCCCCAGCATTTT
CDR3 protein: CASSPWEERGLNQPQHF
V gene: TRBV16
J gene: TRBJ1-5
clone size: few
D gene: .

CDR3 DNA: TGCGCCAGCAGCCTCGACAGGGGAAGGTCAGATACGCAGTATTTT
CDR3 protein: CASSLDRGRSDTQYF
V gene: TRBV5-1
J gene: TRBJ2-3
clone size: .
D gene: TRBD1

CDR3 DNA: TGTGCCAGCTCACAATCTCGGGGGTCCTCTGGAAACACCATATATTTT
CDR3 protein: CASSQSRGSSGNTIYF
V gene: TRBV18
J gene: TRBJ1-3
clone size: .
D gene: .

CDR3 DNA: TGTGCCAGCAGTTACGGGACAGGGGACACAGATACGCAGTATTTT
CDR3 protein: CASSYGTGDTDTQYF
V gene: TRBV6-5
J gene: TRBJ2-3
clone size: .
D gene: TRBD1

CDR3 DNA: TGTGCCAGCAGCTTAGGCACAGGGTATGGGATCTATGGCTACACCTTC
CDR3 protein: CASSLGTGYGIYGYTF
V gene: TRBV7-9
J gene: TRBJ1-2
clone size: once
D gene: .

CDR3 DNA: TGTGCCAGCAGTTCTCGACAGTTACAAGAGACCCAGTACTTC
CDR3 protein: CASSSRQLQETQYF
V gene: TRBV28
J gene: TRBJ2-5
clone size: .
D gene: .

CDR3 DNA: TGTGCCAGCAGCTTGGGACAGGGGAGACAGCCCCAGCATTTT
CDR3 protein: CASSLGQGRQPQHF
V gene: TRBV5-6
J gene: TRBJ1-5
clone size: few
D gene: TRBD1

CDR3 DNA: TGTGCCAGCAGCCCCCCCGTAGGCGGAGTCCTGCAGTTCTTC
CDR3 protein: CASSPPVGGVLQFF
V gene: TRBV27
J gene: TRBJ2-1
clone size: .
D gene: .